The present entry profiles one TCR beta chain with its context. The antigen is undetermined. The sample comes from a study of cytomegalovirus exposure and HLA in healthy donors. About the research overall: HLA-typed donors were the source of 90 million or so unique TCRs, which an early data release held.

Every donor was a healthy person donating bone marrow. Study-wide results and caveats: Presence/absence analyses assumed roughly uniform sequencing depth across donors, which may not hold. Of the V segments, some could not be distinguished, including TRBV6-2 and TRBV6-3, and were excluded.

Researchers ran the PCR with 60 Vbeta and 13 Jbeta primers. Assay: immunoSEQ multiplex PCR; the TCRdb copy retains only in-frame clones and omits some. The profile shows roughly 150,000 clones, roughly three quarters of them singletons. Germline CDR1 reads MNHNS; CDR2 reads SASEGT. With 8 bases clipped from V and 7 bases from J, the junction kept 7 bases outside the gene matches. This CDR3 spans 14 amino acids. The material sequenced was PBMCs. The chain carries TRBV6-1 and TRBJ2-2; 10 bases agree with TRBD1. The source of this sequence is a woman between 40 and 50 years old in good health and CMV-seronegative. The CDR3 DNA reads TGTGCCAGCGAGGGACAGGGGACGTTCGGGGAGCTGTTTTTT. Translated, it gives CASEGQGTFGELFF.